These T cell receptor beta chains were read from a single sample in a study of T-cell reconstitution after alpha-beta-depleted transplantation in children. Each CDR3 protein gets one entry after TCRdb re-called the PCR reads with MiXCR. The sample shows about 900,000 distinct CDR3 sequences, about 31% of them seen only once. The material was PBMCs, mostly from graft donor cells, obtained 360 days after TCRalphabeta/CD19-depleted stem cell transplant. These receptors all stem from a boy under two years old who had a stem cell transplant for SCID, so the T cells may come from the graft donor. Each CDR3 is given without its conserved first and last residue. Each record gives: clone size, CDR3 length, J gene, V gene, CDR3 protein. Size is omitted from some rows. Given values are once, few, many or a class for expanded clones.

clone_size: -
cdr3_length: 11
j_call: TRBJ2-7
v_call: TRBV20-1
cdr3_aa: SARVGSIYEQY

clone_size: -
cdr3_length: 10
j_call: TRBJ1-2
v_call: TRBV6-1
cdr3_aa: ASFTAGYGYT

clone_size: -
cdr3_length: 13
j_call: TRBJ2-7
v_call: TRBV3-1
cdr3_aa: ASSQGQGLTYEQY

clone_size: few
cdr3_length: 14
j_call: TRBJ1-2
v_call: TRBV28
cdr3_aa: ASSYRDRGVNYGYT

clone_size: -
cdr3_length: 11
j_call: TRBJ2-7
v_call: TRBV29-1
cdr3_aa: SAGQGGPYEQY

clone_size: -
cdr3_length: 11
j_call: TRBJ1-2
v_call: TRBV7-9
cdr3_aa: ASSFETDYGYT

clone_size: -
cdr3_length: 17
j_call: TRBJ2-3
v_call: TRBV4-2
cdr3_aa: ASSLPVMGLLSSTDTQY

clone_size: -
cdr3_length: 14
j_call: TRBJ2-1
v_call: TRBV11-2
cdr3_aa: ASSYRLAEAYNEQF

clone_size: -
cdr3_length: 15
j_call: TRBJ1-3
v_call: TRBV7-9
cdr3_aa: ASSLVGTGFAGNTIY

clone_size: -
cdr3_length: 12
j_call: TRBJ2-2
v_call: TRBV29-1
cdr3_aa: SVEGQGRSGELF

clone_size: -
cdr3_length: 14
j_call: TRBJ2-5
v_call: TRBV13
cdr3_aa: ASSAQGGAPEGTQY

clone_size: few
cdr3_length: 12
j_call: TRBJ2-1
v_call: TRBV20-1
cdr3_aa: SAYRDTVYNEQF

clone_size: -
cdr3_length: 12
j_call: TRBJ2-3
v_call: TRBV7-8
cdr3_aa: ASRRERGADTQY

clone_size: -
cdr3_length: 11
j_call: TRBJ2-7
v_call: TRBV29-1
cdr3_aa: SVARAGAGEQY

clone_size: -
cdr3_length: 12
j_call: TRBJ2-1
v_call: TRBV5-5
cdr3_aa: ASSLPVQRDEQF

clone_size: -
cdr3_length: 12
j_call: TRBJ2-5
v_call: TRBV20-1
cdr3_aa: SARNRGAGETQY

clone_size: many
cdr3_length: 13
j_call: TRBJ2-3
v_call: TRBV4-1
cdr3_aa: ASSQGWGGMDTQY

clone_size: -
cdr3_length: 17
j_call: TRBJ2-6
v_call: TRBV5-1
cdr3_aa: ASSLIVSSGSSGANVLT

clone_size: -
cdr3_length: 12
j_call: TRBJ2-1
v_call: TRBV12-3/TRBV12-4
cdr3_aa: ASSFSGTSGEQF

clone_size: few
cdr3_length: 13
j_call: TRBJ2-7
v_call: TRBV11-2
cdr3_aa: ASSLEAGYYYEQY

clone_size: -
cdr3_length: 12
j_call: TRBJ2-5
v_call: TRBV5-1
cdr3_aa: ASSLWSIQETQY

clone_size: -
cdr3_length: 13
j_call: TRBJ1-5
v_call: TRBV12-3/TRBV12-4
cdr3_aa: ASSLEGTINQPQH

clone_size: -
cdr3_length: 10
j_call: TRBJ2-2
v_call: TRBV30
cdr3_aa: AWSVRSGELF

clone_size: few
cdr3_length: 14
j_call: TRBJ2-4
v_call: TRBV4-1
cdr3_aa: ASSQLPGQSKNIQY

clone_size: few
cdr3_length: 14
j_call: TRBJ2-3
v_call: TRBV12-3/TRBV12-4
cdr3_aa: ASSLYLAGYTDTQY

clone_size: few
cdr3_length: 11
j_call: TRBJ2-1
v_call: TRBV5-6
cdr3_aa: ASSLVSRDEQF